The 24 T cell receptor beta chains below all came from one sample that was sequenced in a study of cytomegalovirus exposure and HLA in healthy donors. The data were produced by immunoSEQ multiplex PCR, yet TCRdb's version contains in-frame clones alone and is incomplete. Among about 49,000 clones listed, 94% were seen once. The specimen was PBMCs. Receptor source: a young woman in good health and CMV-seropositive.

This chain uses TRBV5-1 with TRBJ2-5; tentatively, D is TRBD2 (5 bases). The CDR3 sequence is 14 residues long. V lost 1 base and J 5 bases, leaving 12 bases between the germline ends. CDR1 and CDR2 (germline): SGHRS, YFSETQ. The CDR3 sequence is CASSLTGVIETQYF. CDR3 in DNA: TGCGCCAGCAGCTTGACCGGGGTGATCGAGACCCAGTACTTC.

This sequence joins TRBV6-5 and TRBJ2-1; 9 bases fit TRBD2. J was trimmed by 6 bases and V by 2 bases; bases with no gene match: 5. The CDR3 contains 15 residues. Germline-derived CDR1 and CDR2 are MNHEY and SVGAGI. For the CDR3, the DNA is TGTGCCAGCAGTTACATAGCGGGGGCGACCAATGAGCAGTTCTTC. Its translation is CASSYIAGATNEQFF.

The chain carries TRBV27 and TRBJ2-7, with D possibly matching TRBD2 (6 bases). Germline V gene sequence: CDR1 MNHEY, CDR2 SMNVEV (reference sequence). The length of the CDR3 is 15 residues. V was trimmed by 1 base and J by 7 bases, leaving 17 bases between them. The CDR3 nucleotides read TGTGCCAGCAGTTTATTTGGGGGAGGCCCCAGAGAGCAGTACTTC. Translation: CASSLFGGGPREQYF.

Notes on this clone: The junction shows a germline mismatch at one end, possibly a read error. The CDR3 nucleotides read TGTGCTAGCAGTCCAGAGGAGGGACAGGGTCTCAATGAGCAGTTCTTC. Amino acids: CASSPEEGQGLNEQFF. The chain combines TRBV7-7 with TRBJ2-1; TRBD1 matches 9 bases. Looked up from germline, CDR1 is SSHAT and CDR2 is FNYEAQ (reference sequence). The CDR3 runs 16 residues.

The chain couples TRBV6-5 to TRBJ2-1; D is possibly TRBD2 (5 bases). Germline V CDR1 and CDR2: MNHEY, SVGAGI. The CDR3 consists of 14 residues. Trimming removed 5 bases at V and 5 bases at J, with 13 bases between. The CDR3 loop reads CASSQTTADNEQFF. In DNA, the CDR3 is TGTGCCAGCAGTCAGACTACTGCCGACAATGAGCAGTTCTTC.

The rearrangement joins TRBV5-1 to TRBJ2-1; the D gene is possibly TRBD2 (6 bases). The V end was cut by 5 bases, the J end by 8 bases, with 20 bases between. The germline V gene has CDR1 SGHRS and CDR2 YFSETQ. This CDR3 contains 15 residues. This CDR3 reads CASSPLSGVAYEQFF. The CDR3 nucleotides read TGCGCCAGCAGTCCCCTTAGCGGCGTAGCTTATGAGCAGTTCTTC.

The sample holds one count of this clone. V gene TRBV7-9 combines with J gene TRBJ2-3; 9 positions agree with TRBD1. V lost 5 bases to trimming and J lost 4 bases; unmatched junction nucleotides: 10. The CDR3 spans 16 residues. Germline-derived CDR1 and CDR2 are SEHNR and FQNEAQ (reference sequence). The DNA of the CDR3 is TGTGCCAGCAGCCTATTACCGGGACAGGGAGCAGATACGCAGTATTTT. It translates to CASSLLPGQGADTQYF.

The chain carries TRBV6-5 and TRBJ1-1; D is perhaps TRBD1 (6 bases). The CDR3 is 15 residues long. CDR1 is MNHEY and CDR2 is SVGAGI in the germline V gene. Trimming shortened V by 5 bases and J by 2 bases, and 15 bases separated the two germline ends. The CDR3 here is CASSTDRPANTEAFF. CDR3 coding DNA: TGTGCCAGCAGTACAGACAGGCCGGCAAACACTGAAGCTTTCTTT.

A single count supports this clone. The rearrangement uses TRBV19 and TRBJ2-1; possibly TRBD2 for D (5 bases). Trimming pared 6 bases from V and 0 bases from J, leaving 15 bases between. The CDR3 is 16 amino acids. The V gene's germline CDR1 is LNHDA and CDR2 SQIVND (reference sequence). CDR3 DNA sequence: TGTGCCAGTAGCCCTCTAGCACTGAGCTCCTACAATGAGCAGTTCTTC. This translates into CASSPLALSSYNEQFF.

The chain has TRBV7-8 and TRBJ1-1; D not resolved. Germline-derived CDR1 and CDR2 are SGHVS and FQNEAQ. The V end lost 6 bases, the J end lost 3 bases, and 17 bases lay between the germline ends. The CDR3 is 15 amino acids. The CDR3 nucleotides read TGTGCCAGCAGACTCGGAAGGAGCAAGGACACTGAAGCTTTCTTT. Translating gives CASRLGRSKDTEAFF. Drawing the rest from reference TRBV7-8 and TRBJ1-1, the complete variable domain is GAGVSQSPRYKVAKRGQDVALRCDPISGHVSLFWYQQALGQGPEFLTYFQNEAQLDKSGLPSDRFFAERPEGSVSTLKIQRTQQEDSAVYLCASRLGRSKDTEAFFGQGTRLTVV.

The V and J genes are TRBV5-4 and TRBJ2-1; weak D call: TRBD2 (6 bases). Per the germline V gene, CDR1 is SGHNT and CDR2 is YYREEE (reference sequence). The CDR3 is 15 amino acids. Between the trimmed V and J ends, which lost 4 bases and 6 bases, there was a span of 17 bases. CDR3 region: CASSQPGLPLNEQFF. The CDR3 DNA is TGTGCCAGCAGCCAACCGGGACTGCCACTCAATGAGCAGTTCTTC.

In its sample, this clone was seen a few times. The rearrangement links TRBV6-5 to TRBJ2-7; maybe TRBD2 (6 bases). Trimming pared 1 base from V and 6 bases from J, leaving 10 bases between. The CDR3 covers 13 residues. In germline, CDR1 is MNHEY, CDR2 SVGAGI. The CDR3 DNA sequence: TGTGCCAGCAGTTACTTAATCGGGAGCGAGCAGTACTTC. It yields the protein CASSYLIGSEQYF.

The chain couples TRBV5-1 to TRBJ1-2; no firm D call. The length of the CDR3 is 15 residues. CDR1 is SGHRS and CDR2 is YFSETQ in the germline V gene. Trimming removed 2 bases from V and 8 bases from J, with 19 bases in between. The CDR3 is CASSFWEGGVAGYTF. The CDR3 DNA reads TGCGCCAGCAGCTTTTGGGAGGGCGGCGTAGCCGGCTACACCTTC.

This rearrangement joins TRBV7-9 to TRBJ2-7; TRBD2 matches at 14 bases. The CDR3 has 16 amino acids. CDR1 SEHNR and CDR2 FQNEAQ come from the germline V gene (reference sequence). V trimming: 5 bases; J trimming: 5 bases; junction bases outside the gene matches: 8. The CDR3 DNA is TGTGCCAGCAGCCAACGGACTAGCGGGAGGCCGAACGAGCAGTACTTC. The encoded protein is CASSQRTSGRPNEQYF.

This chain links TRBV4-1 with TRBJ2-7; TRBD2 aligns across 11 bases. V trimming: 4 bases; J trimming: 6 bases; junction bases outside the gene matches: 11. This CDR3 has 16 amino acids. Germline V CDR1 and CDR2: MGHRA, YSYEKL. The CDR3 coding sequence is TGCGCCAGCAGCCTCTCCGTAGCGGGAGGGCCGGGCGAGCAGTACTTC. This encodes CASSLSVAGGPGEQYF.

The DNA of the CDR3 is TGTGCCAGCATCCCCGAAGGAGGGTATGGCTACACCTTC. As protein: CASIPEGGYGYTF. The chain carries TRBV6-1 and TRBJ1-2, with no clear D. CDR1 is MNHNS and CDR2 is SASEGT in the germline V gene. The CDR3 has 13 amino acids. The germline V and J ends were trimmed by 7 bases and 5 bases, with 14 bases remaining between them.

The V call is TRBV29-1, the J call TRBJ1-5; D gene uncertain. Germline V gene sequence: CDR1 SQVTM, CDR2 ANQGSEA. This CDR3 has 12 amino acids. Trimming removed 7 bases from V and 0 bases from J, with 7 bases in between. The chain's CDR3 is CSASNSNQPQHF. CDR3 DNA sequence: TGCAGCGCATCTAATAGCAATCAGCCCCAGCATTTT. The entire variable domain, with the rest obtained from reference TRBV29-1 and TRBJ1-5, is as follows: SAVISQKPSRDICQRGTSLTIQCQVDSQVTMMFWYRQQPGQSLTLIATANQGSEATYESGFVIDKFPISRPNLTFSTLTVSNMSPEDSSIYLCSASNSNQPQHFGDGTRLSIL.

The chain joins TRBV6-1 to TRBJ1-1; D not certain. The CDR3 sequence is 14 residues long. V lost 3 bases and J lost 6, with 14 bases in between. In germline, CDR1 is MNHNS, CDR2 SASEGT. This CDR3 reads CASSDLVKLAEAFF. The CDR3 nucleotides are TGTGCCAGCAGTGACCTCGTAAAGCTCGCTGAAGCTTTCTTT.

This chain joins TRBV27 and TRBJ2-7; D is unclear. V was shortened by 0 bases and J by 5 bases, with 8 bases between the two germline ends. CDR1 and CDR2 (germline): MNHEY, SMNVEV (reference sequence). The CDR3 sequence is 13 residues long. The CDR3, as DNA: TGTGCCAGCAGTTTATCCCGAACTCACGAGCAGTACTTC. Amino acids: CASSLSRTHEQYF.

The chain carries TRBV5-1 and TRBJ2-1; 10 bases align to TRBD2. CDR1 SGHRS and CDR2 YFSETQ come from the germline V gene. The CDR3 spans 20 residues. V shed 0 bases, J shed 4 bases, and the junction held 16 bases outside the gene matches. The CDR3 coding sequence is TGCGCCAGCAGCTTGGCCTTTTTCCTTTCGGCTAGCGGGAGATACAATGAGCAGTTCTTC. Its protein is CASSLAFFLSASGRYNEQFF.

This clone was counted once. V and J are TRBV20-1 and TRBJ2-5; TRBD2 is a possible D gene (6 bases). V was cut by 6 bases and J by 5 bases, with 10 bases left in between. The V gene's germline CDR1 is DFQATT and CDR2 SNEGSKA (reference sequence). This CDR3 region has 11 residues. CDR3 loop: CSAPRGETQYF. CDR3 sequence (DNA): TGCAGTGCCCCTCGGGGGGAGACCCAGTACTTC.

This rearrangement joins TRBV4-1 to TRBJ1-1; a weak D match, TRBD1 (5 bases). CDR1 is MGHRA and CDR2 is YSYEKL in the germline V gene. V lost 0 bases to trimming and J lost 6 bases, with 8 bases between them. This CDR3 has 13 amino acids. This CDR3 is CASSQEGVSEAFF. The DNA for the CDR3 is TGCGCCAGCAGCCAAGAAGGGGTCTCTGAAGCTTTCTTT.

The genes are TRBV4-3 and TRBJ2-7; 10 nucleotides line up with TRBD1. Germline V gene lookup returns CDR1 LGHNA and CDR2 YSLEER. CDR3 length: 16 residues. J lost 7 bases, V lost 0 bases, and 9 bases had no gene match. CDR3 amino acids: CASSQEWETGGKEQYF. The CDR3, as DNA: TGCGCCAGCAGCCAAGAATGGGAGACAGGGGGCAAGGAGCAGTACTTC.

The CDR3 loop is CASSWGQGNNQPQHF. The CDR3 nucleotides read TGTGCCAGCAGCTGGGGACAGGGTAACAATCAGCCCCAGCATTTT. The chain has TRBV28 and TRBJ1-5, with TRBD1 matching 9 bases. The V gene's germline CDR1 is MDHEN and CDR2 SYDVKM. The CDR3 loop spans 15 amino acids. Trimming took 6 bases from V and 3 from J; bases not matched to a gene: 6.